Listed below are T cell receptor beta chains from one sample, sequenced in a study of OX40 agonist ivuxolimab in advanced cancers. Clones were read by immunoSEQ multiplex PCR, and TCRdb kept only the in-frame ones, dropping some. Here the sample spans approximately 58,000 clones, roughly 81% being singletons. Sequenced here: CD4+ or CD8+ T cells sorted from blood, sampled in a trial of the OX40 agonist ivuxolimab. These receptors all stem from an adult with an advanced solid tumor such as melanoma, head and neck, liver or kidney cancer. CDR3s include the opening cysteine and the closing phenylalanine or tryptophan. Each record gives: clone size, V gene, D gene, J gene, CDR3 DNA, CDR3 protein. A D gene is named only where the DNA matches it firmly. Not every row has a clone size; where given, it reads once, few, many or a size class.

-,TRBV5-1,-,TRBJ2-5,TGCGCCAGCACCCGGACTATGGATGGGCAAGAGACCCAGTACTTC,CASTRTMDGQETQYF
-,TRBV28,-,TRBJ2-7,TGTGCCAGCAGTTTCCCGAATCCCCAAGGAACCTTGGCCTACGAGCAGTACTTC,CASSFPNPQGTLAYEQYF
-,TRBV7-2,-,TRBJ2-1,TGTGCCAGCAGCTTATCGACGGAAAATGAGCAGTTCTTC,CASSLSTENEQFF
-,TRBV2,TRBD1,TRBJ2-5,TGTGCCAGCAGCTGGGACAGTCGGGAGACCCAGTACTTC,CASSWDSRETQYF
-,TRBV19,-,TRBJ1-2,TGTGCCAGTAGTCCCCCAGACAGCGGCTATGGCTACACCTTC,CASSPPDSGYGYTF
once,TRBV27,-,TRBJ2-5,TGTGCCAGCAGTTTATCGAGGCTAGCAAGAGAGACCCAGTACTTC,CASSLSRLARETQYF
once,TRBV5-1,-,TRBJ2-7,TGCGCCAGTCAGGGTGGTGCCTTTTTTGGAGCCTACGAGCAGTACTTC,CASQGGAFFGAYEQYF
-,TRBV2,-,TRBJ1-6,TGTGCCAGCCAAACGTTACCCCAATCACCCCTCCACTTT,CASQTLPQSPLHF
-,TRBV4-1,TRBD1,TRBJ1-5,TGCGCCAGCAGCCATGGGACAGATCCCTATCAGCCCCAGCATTTT,CASSHGTDPYQPQHF
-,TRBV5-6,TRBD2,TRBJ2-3,TGTGCCAGCAGCTTCGGGACTAGCGGACTGGGAGATACGCAGTATTTT,CASSFGTSGLGDTQYF
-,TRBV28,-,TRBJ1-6,TGTGCCGCGGGGTGGTCCAGGGGCCTAAATTCACCCCTCCACTTT,CAAGWSRGLNSPLHF
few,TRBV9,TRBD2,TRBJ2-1,TGTGCCAGCAGCGGTATAGCGGGCGAGCAGTTCTTC,CASSGIAGEQFF
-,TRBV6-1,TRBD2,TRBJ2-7,TGTGCCAGCAGTGAATGGGAGGGGCCCTACGAGCAGTACTTC,CASSEWEGPYEQYF